The 9 T cell receptor beta chains given below trace back to one sample, sequenced in a study of T cell repertoires in cytomegalovirus infection. These receptors' targets are unknown. Each CDR3 protein is one row after TCRdb ran MiXCR on the reads. The sample lists about 920,000 distinct CDR3 sequences, approximately 33% occurring once. Material: cultured CD8+ T cells from PBMCs, obtained from culture after CMV antigen stimulation. The receptors originated from a human donor in good health (CMV status not recorded). Some clones in this sample may be carry-over from other donors' samples.

This clonotype was recorded many times. The V gene is TRBV7-2, the J gene TRBJ2-1; TRBD1 aligns across 8 bases. Germline trimming cut 4 bases from V and 4 bases from J; bases unmatched to any gene: 9. This CDR3 is built from 16 residues. Looked up from germline, CDR1 is SGHTA and CDR2 is FQGNSA. CDR3 coding DNA: TGTGCCAGCAGCTCGACCGGGACAGGCTATTACAATGAGCAGTTCTTC. Encoded protein: CASSSTGTGYYNEQFF.

CDR3 bases: TGTGCCAGCAGTTTAGACAGGGGCAGCACAGATACGCAGTATTTT. It specifies CASSLDRGSTDTQYF. The chain employs TRBV28 and TRBJ2-3, with 8 positions matching TRBD1. The CDR3 consists of 15 residues. Germline loops: CDR1 MDHEN, CDR2 SYDVKM. V shed 2 bases and J 0 bases; nucleotides not matched to a gene: 1. Looking up the rest from reference TRBV28 and TRBJ2-3 gives the full variable domain: DVKVTQSSRYLVKRTGEKVFLECVQDMDHENMFWYRQDPGLGLRLIYFSYDVKMKEKGDIPEGYSVSREKKERFSLILESASTNQTSMYLCASSLDRGSTDTQYFGPGTRLTVL.

Notes on this clonotype: Just one base apart from a much larger clone, this may be a read error. This sequence joins TRBV29-1 and TRBJ1-1; D perhaps matches TRBD1 (6 bases). V lost 5 bases and J lost 7, with 11 bases in between. The CDR3 has 11 amino acids. Looked up from germline, CDR1 is SQVTM and CDR2 is ANQGSEA. The CDR3: CSVQGTNEAFF. The CDR3 nucleotides read TGCAGCGTTCAGGGGACAAATGAAGCTTTCTTT.

In this sample, this clonotype turned up a few times. The chain has TRBV5-5 and TRBJ2-3; 11 bases agree with TRBD2. The CDR3 consists of 18 residues. Germline CDR1 and CDR2: SGHKS and YYEKEE (reference sequence). V was pared by 4 bases and J by 0 bases, with 10 bases of the junction left unmatched. The CDR3 region has the DNA TGTGCCAGCAGCCCACTAGCGGGGGCCCTTCCTAGCACAGATACGCAGTATTTT. This codes for CASSPLAGALPSTDTQYF.

This chain uses TRBV7-9 with TRBJ1-4, with D unclear. The V gene lost 3 bases and the J gene lost 8 bases, with 4 bases spanning the gap. The CDR3 runs 11 residues. CDR1 and CDR2 from the germline V gene are SEHNR and FQNEAQ (reference sequence). CDR3 residues: CASSFREKLFF. The CDR3 DNA reads TGTGCCAGCAGCTTTCGAGAAAAACTGTTTTTT.

The rearrangement links TRBV6-6 to TRBJ2-7; a possible D gene is TRBD2 (7 bases). Trimming removed 0 bases from V and 5 bases from J, with 11 bases in between. CDR3 length: 14 amino acids. In germline, CDR1 is MNHNY, CDR2 SVGAGI (reference sequence). In nucleotides, the CDR3 is TGTGCCAGCAGTTACTCGGCGGGGGCGGACGAGCAGTACGTC. This translates into CASSYSAGADEQYV.

The chain joins TRBV7-9 to TRBJ1-2; D is perhaps TRBD1 (5 bases). CDR1 is SEHNR, CDR2 FQNEAQ, per germline (reference sequence). V was trimmed by 5 bases and J by 0 bases, leaving 16 bases between them. The length of the CDR3 is 16 residues. CDR3 DNA sequence: TGTGCCAGCAGCCCCGTGTTGGGGACGCCTAACTATGGCTACACCTTC. This sequence encodes CASSPVLGTPNYGYTF.

The rearrangement links TRBV10-1 to TRBJ2-3, with D perhaps matching TRBD1 (6 bases). The CDR3 is 14 amino acids. The germline CDR1 and CDR2 sequences are WNHNN and SYGVQD (reference sequence). Trimming removed 5 bases at V and 6 bases at J, with 15 bases between. Here the CDR3 DNA reads TGCGCCAGCAGTTTTGGCAGGGGAAGGGATACGCAGTATTTT. Protein: CASSFGRGRDTQYF.

Only a few counts were recorded for this clonotype. The genes are TRBV5-5 and TRBJ1-1; D is unresolved. From germline, CDR1 is SGHKS and CDR2 YYEKEE (reference sequence). Trimming removed 4 bases from V and 4 bases from J, with 20 bases in between. This CDR3 has 16 residues. As DNA, the CDR3 is TGTGCCAGCAGCCCCCTCTGGGAAAAGGTAACCACTGAAGCTTTCTTT. Protein sequence: CASSPLWEKVTTEAFF.